In its sample, the clone carrying this T cell receptor (beta chain) was seen many times. The antigen remains unidentified. Hyperthyroidism patients, aged 18 to 65, were newly diagnosed, under 2 months' duration. Uncontrolled infections, other autoimmune diseases, pregnancy or lactation barred patients from enrollment. The data were obtained in a study of Graves' ophthalmopathy and Graves' hyperthyroidism. At the level of the study: Stable hyperthyroidism denotes an absence of ophthalmopathy throughout 18 months of follow-up.

CDR3 regions of TCR beta were amplified from RNA transcripts. HTBI primers were used in a first-round RT-PCR, which preceded a second-round multiplex PCR. TCRdb analysed the multiplex PCR reads with MiXCR anew, one entry per CDR3 protein. The repertoire includes about 500,000 distinct CDR3 sequences, approximately 35% of them detected once, and about 4.2% sits in the top ten. Study-level points and caveats: Blood also harbored most expanded thyroid clonotypes above 0.001 frequency.

J was trimmed by 2 bases and V by 5 bases; bases with no gene match: 9. This CDR3 is 16 amino acids long. The chain couples TRBV12-3 or TRBV12-4 to TRBJ1-1, with 9 bases identical to TRBD1. The sample comprised peripheral blood or thyroid tissue (not recorded which). The clonotype originates from an adult man with Graves' hyperthyroidism. The CDR3 protein is CASSPNRGRRNTEAFF. CDR3 nucleotides: TGTGCCAGCAGTCCTAACAGGGGGCGGCGAAACACTGAAGCTTTCTTT.